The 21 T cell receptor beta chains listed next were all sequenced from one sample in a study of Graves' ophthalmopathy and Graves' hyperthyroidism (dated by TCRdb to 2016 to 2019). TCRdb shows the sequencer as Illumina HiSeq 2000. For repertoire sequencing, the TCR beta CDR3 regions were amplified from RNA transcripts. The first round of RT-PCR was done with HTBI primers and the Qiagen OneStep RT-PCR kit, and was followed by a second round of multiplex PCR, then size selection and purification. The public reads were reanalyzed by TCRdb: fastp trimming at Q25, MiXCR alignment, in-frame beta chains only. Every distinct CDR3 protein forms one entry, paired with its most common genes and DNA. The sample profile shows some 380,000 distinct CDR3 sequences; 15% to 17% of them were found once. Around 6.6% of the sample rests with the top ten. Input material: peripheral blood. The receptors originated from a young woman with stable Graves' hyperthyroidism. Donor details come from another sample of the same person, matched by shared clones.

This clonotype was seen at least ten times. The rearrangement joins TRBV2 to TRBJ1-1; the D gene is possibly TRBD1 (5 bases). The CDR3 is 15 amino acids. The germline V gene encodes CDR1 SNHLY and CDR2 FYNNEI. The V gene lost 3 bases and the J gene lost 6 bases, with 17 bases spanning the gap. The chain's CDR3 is CASSDLGRGTAEAFF. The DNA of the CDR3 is TGTGCCAGCAGTGACTTGGGACGGGGGACCGCTGAAGCTTTCTTT.

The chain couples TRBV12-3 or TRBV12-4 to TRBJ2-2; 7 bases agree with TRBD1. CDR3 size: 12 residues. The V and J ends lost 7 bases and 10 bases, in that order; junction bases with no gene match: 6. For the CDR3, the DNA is TGTGCCAGCACTCTAGGGGGCGAGGAGCTGTTTTTT. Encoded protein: CASTLGGEELFF.

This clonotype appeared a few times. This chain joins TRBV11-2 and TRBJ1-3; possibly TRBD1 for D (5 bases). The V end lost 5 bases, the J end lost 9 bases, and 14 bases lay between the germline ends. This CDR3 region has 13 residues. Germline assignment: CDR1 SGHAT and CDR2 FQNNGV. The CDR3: CASSAQGGSTIYF. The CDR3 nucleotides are TGTGCCAGCAGCGCCCAGGGCGGGAGCACCATATATTTT.

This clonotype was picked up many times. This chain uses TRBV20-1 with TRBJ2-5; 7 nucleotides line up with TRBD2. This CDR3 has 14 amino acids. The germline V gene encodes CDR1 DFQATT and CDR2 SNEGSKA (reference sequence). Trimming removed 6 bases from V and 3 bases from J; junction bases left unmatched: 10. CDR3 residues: CSAHGTTQKETQYF. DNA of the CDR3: TGCAGTGCACACGGGACTACCCAAAAAGAGACCCAGTACTTC.

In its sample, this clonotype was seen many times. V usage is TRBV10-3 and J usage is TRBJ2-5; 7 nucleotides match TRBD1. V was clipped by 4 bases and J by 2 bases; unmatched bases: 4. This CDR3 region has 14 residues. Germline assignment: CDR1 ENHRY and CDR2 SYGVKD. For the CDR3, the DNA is TGTGCCATCAGTGGGACAGGAAGACAAGAGACCCAGTACTTC. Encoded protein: CAISGTGRQETQYF.

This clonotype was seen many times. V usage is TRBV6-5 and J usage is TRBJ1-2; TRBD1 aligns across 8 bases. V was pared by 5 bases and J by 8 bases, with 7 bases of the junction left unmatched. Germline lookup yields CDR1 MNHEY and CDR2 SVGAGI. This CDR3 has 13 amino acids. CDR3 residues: CASSQGAGGGYTF. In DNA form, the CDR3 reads TGTGCCAGCAGTCAGGGGGCAGGGGGAGGCTACACCTTC.

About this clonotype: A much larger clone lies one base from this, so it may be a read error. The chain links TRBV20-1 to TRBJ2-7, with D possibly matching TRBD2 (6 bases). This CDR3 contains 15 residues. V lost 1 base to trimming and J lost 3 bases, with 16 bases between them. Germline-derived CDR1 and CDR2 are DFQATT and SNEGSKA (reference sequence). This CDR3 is CSARVVTSRVYEQYF. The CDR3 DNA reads TGCAGTGCTAGAGTCGTCACTAGCCGGGTCTACGAGCAGTACTTC.

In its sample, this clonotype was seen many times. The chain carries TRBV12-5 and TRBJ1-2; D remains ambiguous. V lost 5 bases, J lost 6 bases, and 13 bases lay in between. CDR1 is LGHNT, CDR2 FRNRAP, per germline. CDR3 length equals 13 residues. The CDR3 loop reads CASGRPGGDGYTF. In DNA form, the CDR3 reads TGTGCTAGTGGTCGCCCGGGTGGGGATGGCTACACCTTC.

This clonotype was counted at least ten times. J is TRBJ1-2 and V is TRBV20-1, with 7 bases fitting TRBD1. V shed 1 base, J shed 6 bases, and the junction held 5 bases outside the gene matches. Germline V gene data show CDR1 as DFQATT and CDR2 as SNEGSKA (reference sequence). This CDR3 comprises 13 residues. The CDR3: CSARGGRGNGYTF. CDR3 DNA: TGCAGTGCTAGAGGCGGCAGGGGGAATGGCTACACCTTC.

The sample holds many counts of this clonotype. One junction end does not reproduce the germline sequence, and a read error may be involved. CDR3 DNA: TGTGCCAGCAGGCCCAGCAAGGGGGCAGCCAAAGAGACCCGGTACTTC. Translating it yields CASRPSKGAAKETRYF. The chain carries TRBV2 and TRBJ2-5; 7 nucleotides line up with TRBD1. The germline gives CDR1 SNHLY, CDR2 FYNNEI. There are 16 residues in the CDR3.

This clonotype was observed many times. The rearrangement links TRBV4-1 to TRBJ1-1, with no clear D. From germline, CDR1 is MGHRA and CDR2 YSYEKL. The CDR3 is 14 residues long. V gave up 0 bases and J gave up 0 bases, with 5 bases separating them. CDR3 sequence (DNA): TGCGCCAGCAGCCAAGAGGGTGTGAACACTGAAGCTTTCTTT. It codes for CASSQEGVNTEAFF.

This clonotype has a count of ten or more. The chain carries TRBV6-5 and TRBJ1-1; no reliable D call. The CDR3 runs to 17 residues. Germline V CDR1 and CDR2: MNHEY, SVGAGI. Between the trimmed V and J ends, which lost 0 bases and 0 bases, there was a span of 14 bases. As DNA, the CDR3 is TGTGCCAGCAGTTACTCGAGTCCGGCAGCGATGAACACTGAAGCTTTCTTT. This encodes CASSYSSPAAMNTEAFF.

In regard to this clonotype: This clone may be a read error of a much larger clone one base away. CDR3 sequence: CASTQRGANSPLRF. The CDR3 DNA sequence: TGTGCCAGCACCCAACGGGGAGCCAATTCACCCCTCCGCTTT. V usage is TRBV27 and J usage is TRBJ1-6; no clear D gene. CDR3 size: 14 residues. The germline CDR1 and CDR2 sequences are MNHEY and SMNVEV (reference sequence).

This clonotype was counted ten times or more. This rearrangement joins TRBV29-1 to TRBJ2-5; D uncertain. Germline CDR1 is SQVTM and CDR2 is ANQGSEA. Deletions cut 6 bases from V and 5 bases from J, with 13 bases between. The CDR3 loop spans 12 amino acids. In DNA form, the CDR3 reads TGCAGCGTCTCAGTGGACCTGGAGACCCAGTACTTC. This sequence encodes CSVSVDLETQYF.

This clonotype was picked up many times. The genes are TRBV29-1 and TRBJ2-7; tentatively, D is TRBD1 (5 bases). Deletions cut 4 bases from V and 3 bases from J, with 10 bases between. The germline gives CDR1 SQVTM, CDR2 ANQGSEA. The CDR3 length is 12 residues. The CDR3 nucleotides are TGCAGCGTTGGGCAGGGTTTCTACGAGCAGTACTTC. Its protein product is CSVGQGFYEQYF.

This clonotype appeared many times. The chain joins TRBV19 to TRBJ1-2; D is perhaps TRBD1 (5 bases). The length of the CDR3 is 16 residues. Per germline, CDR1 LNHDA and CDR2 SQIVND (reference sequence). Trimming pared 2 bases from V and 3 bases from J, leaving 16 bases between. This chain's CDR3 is CASSISRVVVDYGYTF. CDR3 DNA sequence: TGTGCCAGTAGTATAAGCAGGGTTGTAGTGGACTATGGCTACACCTTC.

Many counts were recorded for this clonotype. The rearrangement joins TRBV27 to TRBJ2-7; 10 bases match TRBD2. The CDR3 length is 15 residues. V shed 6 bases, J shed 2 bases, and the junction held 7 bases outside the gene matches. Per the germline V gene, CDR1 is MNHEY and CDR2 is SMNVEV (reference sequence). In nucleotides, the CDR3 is TGTGCCAGCAGGGAGGGGAGCGGGGGGGCCTACGAGCAGTACTTC. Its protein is CASREGSGGAYEQYF.

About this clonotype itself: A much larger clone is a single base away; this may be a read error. The CDR3 here is CASSAIPGTSGETNTGELLF. CDR3 in DNA: TGTGCCAGCAGTGCAATTCCCGGGACTAGCGGGGAAACGAACACCGGGGAGCTGCTTTTT. This sequence joins TRBV2 and TRBJ2-2, with 13 bases identical to TRBD2. Germline CDR1 and CDR2: SNHLY and FYNNEI. This CDR3 is 20 amino acids long.

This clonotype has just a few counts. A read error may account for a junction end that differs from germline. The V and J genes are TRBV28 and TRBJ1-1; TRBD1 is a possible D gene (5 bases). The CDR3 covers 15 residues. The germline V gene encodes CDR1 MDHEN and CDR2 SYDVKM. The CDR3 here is CASSLPGDLRSEACF. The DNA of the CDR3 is TGTGCCAGCAGTTTACCTGGGGACCTAAGGTCTGAAGCTTGCTTT.

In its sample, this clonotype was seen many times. The CDR3 nucleotides read TGTGCCAGCAGTCATATAGCGGGGAGACTCACCGGGGAGCTGTTTTTT. Its translation: CASSHIAGRLTGELFF. V gene TRBV6-1 combines with J gene TRBJ2-2, with 8 bases identical to TRBD2. CDR3 size: 16 residues. V trimming: 5 bases; J trimming: 4 bases; junction bases outside the gene matches: 9. Germline values: CDR1 MNHNS, CDR2 SASEGT.

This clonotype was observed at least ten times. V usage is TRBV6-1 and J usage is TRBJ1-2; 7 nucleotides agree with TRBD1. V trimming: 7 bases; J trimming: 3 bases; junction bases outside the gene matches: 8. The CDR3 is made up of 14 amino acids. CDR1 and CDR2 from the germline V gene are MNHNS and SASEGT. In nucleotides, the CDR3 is TGTGCCAGCACCAGGGACAGTACGGACTATGGCTACACCTTC. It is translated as CASTRDSTDYGYTF.